These T cell receptor beta chains were read from a single sample in a study of T-cell memory formation after mild COVID-19. TCRdb fed the 5' RACE reads into MiXCR, producing one record per CDR3 protein. This table holds some 110,000 distinct CDR3 sequences, over 10% found once. Sequencing was carried out using PBMCs or a T cell subset sorted from them (not recorded which). Every receptor here comes from an adult woman who had mild COVID-19 (a few samples of this study predate the infection). Cell type and time point are not known. CDR3s leave out the opening cysteine and the closing phenylalanine or tryptophan. Where a row states a size, it is once, few, many or the class of an expanded clone; other rows omit it.

CDR3 protein	clone size	J gene	V gene
ASSLEAGYT	few	TRBJ1-2	TRBV7-9
ASSHRLAGDTDTQY	few	TRBJ2-3	TRBV4-3
ASSLDPGRAEYT	.	TRBJ1-2	TRBV12-3/TRBV12-4
ASRGLAGIYNEQF	few	TRBJ2-1	TRBV6-6
ASSDMGRGAGSYEQY	few	TRBJ2-7	TRBV7-9
SASDDRVEETQY	few	TRBJ2-5	TRBV20-1
SASWGLGSYEQY	few	TRBJ2-7	TRBV20-1
ASSVGGRPNTEAF	few	TRBJ1-1	TRBV9
ASSSGASGSSSYNEQF	few	TRBJ2-1	TRBV11-1
ASSATGGLYEQY	few	TRBJ2-7	TRBV6-1
ASSMDSSYEQY	many	TRBJ2-7	TRBV19
ASRGLGVPEF	few	TRBJ2-1	TRBV6-5
ASSQDVPDEQY	few	TRBJ2-7	TRBV4-1
ASSHGTEPGGDTQY	.	TRBJ2-3	TRBV6-1
ASSQVSSGPYNEQF	few	TRBJ2-1	TRBV4-1
ASSLFNTGELF	few	TRBJ2-2	TRBV12-3/TRBV12-4
ASSPPRAGRNTEAF	.	TRBJ1-1	TRBV18
AGTHEQF	.	TRBJ2-1	TRBV10-3
ATSHSGSYEQF	.	TRBJ2-1	TRBV24-1
ASSFEGKVTEAF	.	TRBJ1-1	TRBV7-8
SARHYYEQY	.	TRBJ2-7	TRBV20-1
ASSRPGGAHEQY	few	TRBJ2-7	TRBV4-2
ASSQARVVSGSSYEQY	.	TRBJ2-7	TRBV4-3
ASSQEGASLGADEQF	.	TRBJ2-1	TRBV3-1
ASRSRLTLSTDTQY	.	TRBJ2-3	TRBV12-3/TRBV12-4
ASSLVTSGDYEQY	.	TRBJ2-7	TRBV5-1
SVVGVGTDTQY	few	TRBJ2-3	TRBV29-1
ATSMRPVPGELF	.	TRBJ2-2	TRBV15
ASTTPGRYSYTEAF	.	TRBJ1-1	TRBV19
ASSQTGWGSTSGPWNEQF	few	TRBJ2-1	TRBV4-2
ASSLGVALAKNIQY	.	TRBJ2-4	TRBV5-5
ASSLKGIAGVEQF	few	TRBJ2-1	TRBV7-8
ASSLGRAGMKNIQY	.	TRBJ2-4	TRBV13
ASSLGGPGVETQY	.	TRBJ2-5	TRBV5-1
ASPGTGDSYEQY	many	TRBJ2-7	TRBV5-5
ASSSNANWAADTQY	.	TRBJ2-3	TRBV7-3
AISGQSGGQETQY	.	TRBJ2-5	TRBV10-3
ASSQERDTQY	many	TRBJ2-3	TRBV3-1
ASSHRLAGDSYEQY	many	TRBJ2-7	TRBV7-9
ATSDFRGQGDEQF	.	TRBJ2-1	TRBV24-1
ASSFGSGGMEF	.	TRBJ2-1	TRBV11-2
ASSRGLTDTQY	.	TRBJ2-3	TRBV7-2
ASSSFPGQERLF	.	TRBJ1-4	TRBV7-8
ASSELLLNYGYT	few	TRBJ1-2	TRBV6-1
SASETSGLSSYNEQF	.	TRBJ2-1	TRBV20-1
SARDEGLDTGELF	many	TRBJ2-2	TRBV20-1
ASSALAGGPNEQF	few	TRBJ2-1	TRBV7-2
ASSAARRGNTGELF	few	TRBJ2-2	TRBV25-1